This TCR beta chain was retrieved from a study of CD8 T cells in ankylosing spondylitis (dated by TCRdb to 2016 to 2017). Background for the entire study: The study set out to find disease-linked TCR variants by profiling T cell receptor beta repertoires in ankylosing spondylitis patients and healthy donors. Samples of peripheral blood were taken, and for ankylosing spondylitis patients, synovial fluid was collected as well. In total, the full study cohort was made up of some 100 healthy donors and roughly 27 ankylosing spondylitis patients. General conclusions and limits of the study: Some motif variants had previously been reported in the synovial fluid and blood of reactive arthritis patients, which suggests shared mechanisms of disease initiation. Blood from ankylosing spondylitis patients appeared to be characterized by a TCR beta motif made up of several highly homologous amino acid variants. The disease-linked clones had a CD8+ phenotype and were found at relatively low frequencies in peripheral blood. Significant enrichment of the disease-linked clones was reported in matched synovial fluid samples from ankylosing spondylitis patients.

The cysteine opens and the phenylalanine closes a CDR3 of 15 amino acids. Only CDR3 DNA is held: 45 bases, read in frame from base 1. V is clipped by 6 bases and J by 0 bases, and the sequence between their germline boundaries is 15 bases long. As encoded in the germline V gene, CDR1 is MDHEN while CDR2 is SYDVKM. This clonotype has just a few counts. Its cognate antigen has yet to be identified. There are no base qualities to consult, and no much larger clone falls within one base. Sequencing relied on an Illumina HiSeq 2500. TCR beta libraries were prepared by quantitative 5'-RACE with molecular barcodes. Regarding the original processing steps: Disease-linked TCR variants were identified with a new computational method built on a probabilistic model of VDJ rearrangement. TCRdb trimmed the raw reads at Q25, called clones with MiXCR and kept productive beta chains. Rows with a matching CDR3 protein are joined into one entry that keeps the most common DNA and genes. The authors' filters were not applied to this entry. Here the sample has about 480,000 distinct CDR3 sequences; over 15% occur a single time. The leading ten clones occupy about 0.94% of the sample.

The receptor comes from a male donor with ankylosing spondylitis. Material: blood, either unsorted or a sorted T cell fraction (not recorded which). The V and J genes are TRBV28 and TRBJ2-7; too little of a D gene remains to name it. CDR3 loop: CASRPHAGASYEQYF. The nucleotide sequence is TGTGCCAGCAGGCCACACGCTGGAGCCTCCTACGAGCAGTACTTC.